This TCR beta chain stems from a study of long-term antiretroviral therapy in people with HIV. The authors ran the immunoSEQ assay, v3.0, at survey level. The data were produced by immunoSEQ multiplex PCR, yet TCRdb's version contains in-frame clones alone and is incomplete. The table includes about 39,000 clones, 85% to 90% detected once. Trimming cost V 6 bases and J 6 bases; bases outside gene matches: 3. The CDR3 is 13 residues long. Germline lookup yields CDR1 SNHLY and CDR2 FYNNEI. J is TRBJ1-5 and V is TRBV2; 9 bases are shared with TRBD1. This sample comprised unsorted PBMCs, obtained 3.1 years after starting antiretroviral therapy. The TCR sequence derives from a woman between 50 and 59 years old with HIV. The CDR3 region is CASRGDRVQPQHF. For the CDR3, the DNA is TGTGCCAGCAGGGGGGACAGGGTTCAGCCCCAGCATTTT.